This entry concerns a single T cell receptor beta chain. Its antigen remains unknown. The sample is drawn from a study of OX40 agonist ivuxolimab in advanced cancers. The overall study: Treatment of patients was with ivuxolimab, an agonistic anti-OX40 (CD134) antibody. Enrollees could have had prior anti-PD-1, anti-PD-L1 or anti-CTLA-4 therapy, which around 43% had received. Study-level results: In general, CD8+ T cells held more expanded clones than CD4+ did, on average.

Libraries were prepared by immunoSEQ multiplex PCR; TCRdb keeps only in-frame clonotypes and omits some of them. The sample holds about 90,000 clones, around 85% seen once. The material sequenced was CD4+ or CD8+ T cells sorted from blood, taken in a trial of the OX40 agonist ivuxolimab. This TCR derives from an adult with an advanced solid tumor such as melanoma, head and neck, liver or kidney cancer.

As DNA, the CDR3 is TGTGCCAGCAGCCAGATAGCAGGGCTTACTGAAGCTTTCTTT. This codes for CASSQIAGLTEAFF. V usage is TRBV7-9 and J usage is TRBJ1-1, with D maybe TRBD1 (5 bases). CDR3 size: 14 residues. Germline assignment: CDR1 SEHNR and CDR2 FQNEAQ (reference sequence). Between the trimmed V and J ends, which lost 5 bases and 5 bases, there was a span of 15 bases.